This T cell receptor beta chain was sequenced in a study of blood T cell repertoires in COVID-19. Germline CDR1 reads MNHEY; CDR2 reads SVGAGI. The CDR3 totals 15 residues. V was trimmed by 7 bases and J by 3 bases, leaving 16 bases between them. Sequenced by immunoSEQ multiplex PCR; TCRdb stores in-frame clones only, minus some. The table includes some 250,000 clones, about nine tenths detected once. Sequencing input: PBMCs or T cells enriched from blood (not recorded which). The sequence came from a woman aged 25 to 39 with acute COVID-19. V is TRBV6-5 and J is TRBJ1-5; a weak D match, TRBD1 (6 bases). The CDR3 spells CASIYMDRNNQPQHF. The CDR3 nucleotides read TGTGCCAGCATATATATGGACAGAAACAATCAGCCCCAGCATTTT.